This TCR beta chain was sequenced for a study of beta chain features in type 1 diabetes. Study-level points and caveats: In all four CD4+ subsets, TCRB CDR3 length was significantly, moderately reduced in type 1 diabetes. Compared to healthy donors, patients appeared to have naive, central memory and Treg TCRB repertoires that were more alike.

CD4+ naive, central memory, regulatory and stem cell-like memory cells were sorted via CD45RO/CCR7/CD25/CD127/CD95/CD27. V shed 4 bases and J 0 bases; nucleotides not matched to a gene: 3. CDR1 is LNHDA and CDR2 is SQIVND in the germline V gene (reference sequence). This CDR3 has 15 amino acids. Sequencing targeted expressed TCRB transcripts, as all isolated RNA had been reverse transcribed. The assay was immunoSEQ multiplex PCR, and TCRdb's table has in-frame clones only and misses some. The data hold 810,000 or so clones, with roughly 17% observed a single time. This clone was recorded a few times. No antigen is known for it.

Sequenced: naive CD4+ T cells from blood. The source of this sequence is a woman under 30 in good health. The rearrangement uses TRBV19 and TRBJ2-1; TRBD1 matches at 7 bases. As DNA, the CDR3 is TGTGCCAGTAGTAAGGGACAGAGCTCCTACAATGAGCAGTTCTTC. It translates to CASSKGQSSYNEQFF.